One sample yielded the 22 T cell receptor beta chains listed below, sequenced in a study of control samples from healthy donors and cancer patients. TCRdb keeps only in-frame clones here, not all; method: immunoSEQ multiplex PCR. The sample has 65,000 to 95,000 clones, 87% seen once. Material for sequencing was blood. These receptors all come from a man between 45 and 60 years old in good health.

This clone was seen only a few times. The genes are TRBV7-9 and TRBJ1-4; TRBD1 might be the D (6 bases). This CDR3 has 15 amino acids. CDR1 is SEHNR, CDR2 FQNEAQ, per germline (reference sequence). Trimming cost V 1 base and J 8 bases, with 14 bases left between them. The CDR3 here is CASSLGQDSSEKLFF. DNA for the CDR3: TGTGCCAGCAGCTTAGGCCAGGACAGCTCAGAAAAACTGTTTTTT. The full variable domain, completed using reference TRBV7-9 and TRBJ1-4, is DTGVSQNPRHKITKRGQNVTFRCDPISEHNRLYWYRQTLGQGPEFLTYFQNEAQLEKSRLLSDRFSAERPKGSFSTLEIQRTEQGDSAMYLCASSLGQDSSEKLFFGSGTQLSVL.

J is TRBJ2-2 and V is TRBV24-1; D uncertain. The CDR3 runs to 14 residues. Germline CDR1 and CDR2: KGHDR and SFDVKD. V was cut by 2 bases and J by 0 bases, with 3 bases left in between. In DNA form, the CDR3 reads TGTGCCACCAGTGATTGGACGAACACCGGGGAGCTGTTTTTT. Its translation is CATSDWTNTGELFF.

DNA for the CDR3: TGTGCCAGCAGTTACTCGGGTCCCGAGCAGTTCTTC. As protein: CASSYSGPEQFF. J is TRBJ2-1 and V is TRBV6-6; D uncertain. Germline CDR1 and CDR2: MNHNY and SVGAGI (reference sequence). The ends were cut back, 0 bases at V and 10 bases at J, with 7 bases in the middle. CDR3 length equals 12 residues.

The rearrangement uses TRBV6-5 and TRBJ1-5; TRBD1 aligns across 9 bases. The CDR3 has 13 amino acids. Germline V lookup: CDR1 MNHEY, CDR2 SVGAGI. J gave up 6 bases and V 6 bases, and 3 bases lay outside the gene matches. The CDR3 region is CASSRTGVQPQHF. DNA for the CDR3: TGTGCCAGCAGCCGGACAGGGGTTCAGCCCCAGCATTTT.

The V call is TRBV24-1, the J call TRBJ2-1; D may be TRBD1 or TRBD2 (5 bases each). CDR1 is KGHDR, CDR2 SFDVKD, per germline. CDR3 size: 12 residues. Between the trimmed V and J ends, which lost 5 bases and 6 bases, there was a span of 7 bases. DNA for the CDR3: TGTGCCACCAGTGGAGGGGCCAATGAGCAGTTCTTC. Its protein is CATSGGANEQFF.

The V and J genes are TRBV18 and TRBJ1-1, with 7 bases aligning to TRBD1. The CDR3 contains 15 residues. The junction had 8 bases not matched to a gene; V was cut back by 6 bases and J by 1 base. Looked up from germline, CDR1 is KGHSH and CDR2 is LQKENI. This CDR3 reads CASSRTGTANTEAFF. As DNA, the CDR3 is TGTGCCAGCTCGCGTACCGGGACAGCGAACACTGAAGCTTTCTTT.

This rearrangement joins TRBV28 to TRBJ2-2; TRBD2 aligns across 7 bases. The CDR3 totals 16 residues. Germline V gives CDR1 MDHEN, CDR2 SYDVKM. The V gene end was trimmed by 7 bases and the J gene end by 3 bases; junction bases not matched to a gene: 11. The CDR3 loop reads CASTPPSGVDTGELFF. The CDR3 DNA sequence: TGTGCCAGCACCCCTCCCAGCGGGGTAGACACCGGGGAGCTGTTTTTT.

The chain employs TRBV10-2 and TRBJ2-1; D is possibly TRBD1 (6 bases). Trimming took 9 bases from V and 0 from J, leaving 9 bases between them. The V gene's germline CDR1 is WSHSY and CDR2 SAAADI. CDR3 length equals 13 residues. This CDR3 reads CARGAYSYNEQFF. As DNA, the CDR3 is TGCGCCAGGGGGGCATACTCCTACAATGAGCAGTTCTTC.

This chain connects TRBV7-2 to TRBJ2-7, with D uncertain. With 5 bases removed from V and 3 bases from J, the gap between germline ends came to 17 bases. The CDR3 has 15 amino acids. CDR1 is SGHTA and CDR2 is FQGNSA in the germline V gene. The CDR3 bases are TGTGCCAGCAGCCCACGTCGGCAGCAAGGCTACGAGCAGTACTTC. Its translation: CASSPRRQQGYEQYF.

V is TRBV15 and J is TRBJ2-3; 8 bases are a match to TRBD2. This CDR3 region has 18 residues. V was pared by 0 bases and J by 0 bases, with 8 bases of the junction left unmatched. The V gene's germline CDR1 is LNHNV and CDR2 YYDKDF (reference sequence). The CDR3 protein is CATSRDRSGSGSTDTQYF. In DNA, the CDR3 is TGTGCCACCAGCAGAGATAGGAGCGGGAGCGGGAGCACAGATACGCAGTATTTT.

V usage is TRBV30 and J usage is TRBJ2-5; the D gene is possibly TRBD1 (6 bases). The CDR3 sequence is 13 residues long. Germline CDR1 is GTSNPN and CDR2 is SVGIG (reference sequence). Trimming cost V 2 bases and J 4 bases, with 11 bases left between them. DNA of the CDR3: TGTGCCTGGAGTCGGGACATCGGAGAGACCCAGTACTTC. Amino acid sequence: CAWSRDIGETQYF.

Here the CDR3 reads CATTRDRGAYEQYF. CDR3 bases: TGTGCCACCACCCGGGACAGGGGAGCCTACGAGCAGTACTTC. The chain links TRBV2 to TRBJ2-7; TRBD1 matches at 10 bases. CDR1 is SNHLY, CDR2 FYNNEI, per germline. The CDR3 totals 14 residues. Unmatched junction bases numbered 8, after V lost 10 bases and J lost 2 bases.

V is TRBV11-3 and J is TRBJ1-6, with D unclear. Germline lookup yields CDR1 SGHNT and CDR2 YENEEA. Trimming shortened V by 2 bases and J by 8 bases, and 10 bases separated the two germline ends. This CDR3 spans 14 amino acids. CDR3 bases: TGTGCCAGCAGCTTAATAGGAGGCGATTCACCCCTCCACTTT. As protein: CASSLIGGDSPLHF.

This clone appeared a single time. This chain's CDR3 is CASSPTSNYGYTF. The DNA for the CDR3 is TGCGCCAGCAGCCCAACATCTAACTATGGCTACACCTTC. This rearrangement joins TRBV5-1 to TRBJ1-2; D remains ambiguous. Germline V gene data show CDR1 as SGHRS and CDR2 as YFSETQ. The CDR3 sequence is 13 residues long. Trimming stripped 4 bases from V and 0 bases from J, with 7 bases between.

V gene TRBV3-1 (or the pseudogene TRBV3-2) combines with J gene TRBJ2-3; TRBD2 might be the D (5 bases). From germline, CDR1 is LGHDT and CDR2 YNNKEL (reference sequence). This CDR3 comprises 14 residues. The V gene lost 7 bases and the J gene lost 2 bases, with 13 bases spanning the gap. CDR3 sequence (DNA): TGTGCCAGCAACGCTCACGGGGTCACAGATACGCAGTATTTT. Protein: CASNAHGVTDTQYF.

The chain carries TRBV12-3 or TRBV12-4 and TRBJ1-1; 8 bases align to TRBD1. The CDR3 consists of 12 residues. Unmatched junction bases numbered 7, after V lost 6 bases and J lost 10 bases. CDR3 DNA: TGTGCCAGCAGCGAGACAGGGGCCGGAGCTTTCTTT. It encodes CASSETGAGAFF.

V is TRBV27 and J is TRBJ2-5, with a tentative D call TRBD2 (6 bases). The CDR3 covers 14 residues. CDR1 MNHEY and CDR2 SMNVEV come from the germline V gene (reference sequence). V shed 3 bases and J shed 4 bases, with 12 bases lying between them. CDR3 DNA: TGTGCCAGCAGTTTGGGGACTCTGCCAGAGACCCAGTACTTC. It encodes CASSLGTLPETQYF.

This clone occurred a few times. This sequence joins TRBV5-1 and TRBJ1-1; D unresolved. V was cut by 1 base and J by 1 base, with 8 bases left in between. CDR1 SGHRS and CDR2 YFSETQ come from the germline V gene. This CDR3 is built from 14 residues. The CDR3 protein is CASSLWAGNTEAFF. The DNA for the CDR3 is TGCGCCAGCAGCTTGTGGGCGGGGAACACTGAAGCTTTCTTT.

The CDR3 protein is CASSPSDRGQQPQHF. As DNA, the CDR3 is TGTGCCAGTAGTCCCTCGGACAGGGGGCAACAGCCCCAGCATTTT. The genes are TRBV19 and TRBJ1-5; 11 bases align to TRBD1. The trim removed 5 bases at V and 7 bases at J, leaving 7 bases unmatched. The CDR3 is 15 residues long. Germline-derived CDR1 and CDR2 are LNHDA and SQIVND (reference sequence).

The chain recombines TRBV27 with TRBJ2-1; D is unclear. In germline, CDR1 is MNHEY, CDR2 SMNVEV (reference sequence). The CDR3 is 14 residues long. The V end was cut by 8 bases, the J end by 4 bases, with 15 bases between. The CDR3 bases are TGTGCCAGCTGGTCTGAGACTCAGTACAATGAGCAGTTCTTC. Protein product: CASWSETQYNEQFF.

The chain is built from TRBV19 and TRBJ2-1, with D possibly TRBD2 on 5 matching bases. Trimming cost V 1 base and J 5 bases, with 9 bases left between them. Germline V gives CDR1 LNHDA, CDR2 SQIVND (reference sequence). This CDR3 is built from 14 residues. This chain's CDR3 is CASSIGGSNNEQFF. The CDR3 nucleotides read TGTGCCAGTAGTATAGGTGGGAGTAACAATGAGCAGTTCTTC.

This rearrangement joins TRBV13 to TRBJ2-5, with D tentatively TRBD2 (6 bases). The length of the CDR3 is 12 residues. Between the trimmed V and J ends, which lost 10 bases and 3 bases, there was a span of 12 bases. Looked up from germline, CDR1 is PRHDT and CDR2 is FYEKMQ (reference sequence). The CDR3 here is CATTGEEETQYF. The CDR3 nucleotides are TGTGCCACAACGGGGGAAGAAGAGACCCAGTACTTC.